The clone carrying this T cell receptor (beta chain) was detected ten times or more. Its antigen is undetermined. The germline V and J ends were trimmed by 1 base and 3 bases, with 7 bases remaining between them. The CDR3 covers 13 residues. In germline, CDR1 is SGHAT, CDR2 FQNNGV. This entry is derived from a study of metastatic and nonmetastatic thyroid tumors. Study-wide findings and caveats: Benign nodules reportedly had significantly lower TCR beta diversity than malignant thyroid tumors in blood and tumor.

Thyroid surgery took place with no prior treatment in any patient. TCRdb re-processed the PCR reads through MiXCR. Of about 70,000 clones listed, 18% were seen once; the top ten hold 9.5% to 15%. This clonotype was sampled from a female donor with papillary thyroid cancer or a benign thyroid nodule (not recorded which). Some clones in this sample may be carry-over from other donors' samples. Sample: blood. The chain employs TRBV11-2 and TRBJ2-7, with D possibly matching TRBD2 (5 bases). CDR3 nucleotide sequence: TGTGCCAGCAGCTTAGGGACTCTCTACGAGCAGTACTTC. This encodes CASSLGTLYEQYF.